The 14 T cell receptor beta chains below all came from one sample that was sequenced in a study of blood T cells in healthy people across ages. The authors ran a second PCR of 7 to 11 cycles using a sample-barcoded 5' primer and a J-beta primer mix. TCRdb processed the 5' RACE reads anew with MiXCR; each CDR3 protein has one entry. The sample records 710,000 or so distinct CDR3 sequences, about 20% being singletons. What was sequenced was blood. These receptors were collected from a man in his sixties or seventies in good health.

This clonotype was recorded only once. The rearrangement links TRBV3-1 to TRBJ1-4, with D uncertain. Germline loops: CDR1 LGHDT, CDR2 YNNKEL (reference sequence). This CDR3 is built from 13 residues. Deletions cut 2 bases from V and 3 bases from J, with 4 bases between. The CDR3 loop is CASSQLSNEKLFF. In nucleotides, the CDR3 is TGTGCCAGCAGCCAACTTTCTAATGAAAAACTGTTTTTT.

This chain connects TRBV18 to TRBJ2-4; D is possibly TRBD2 (6 bases). V dropped 2 bases and J dropped 3 bases, with 11 bases sitting between them. The CDR3 extends over 15 amino acids. Germline values: CDR1 KGHSH, CDR2 LQKENI. The CDR3 region has the DNA TGTGCCAGCTCACCAGGGCTGGAGGGCAAAAACATTCAGTACTTC. This sequence encodes CASSPGLEGKNIQYF.

This clonotype came up a few times. J is TRBJ2-1 and V is TRBV6-1; no clear D gene. The assigned J gene may be wrong: the sequence end matches TRBJ2-5 better. Per the germline V gene, CDR1 is MNHNS and CDR2 is SASEGT. The CDR3 is 14 residues long. Here the CDR3 DNA reads TGTGCCAGCAGTGAATCGGCAGCCCAAGAGACCCAGTACTTC. This sequence encodes CASSESAAQETQYF.

The CDR3, as DNA: TGTGCCAGCAGCCCCCCGGGGGGCGGGGAGCTGTTTTTT. It yields the protein CASSPPGGGELFF. The chain joins TRBV3-1 to TRBJ2-2, with 7 bases that match TRBD2. Unmatched junction bases numbered 3, after V lost 4 bases and J lost 7 bases. The CDR3 consists of 13 residues. Germline-derived CDR1 and CDR2 are LGHDT and YNNKEL (reference sequence).

The rearrangement joins TRBV12-3 or TRBV12-4 to TRBJ1-4; D is perhaps TRBD1 (5 bases). V gave up 8 bases and J gave up 6 bases, with 13 bases separating them. The CDR3 totals 13 residues. For the CDR3, the DNA is TGTGCCAGCGGAGGGGACGGTCATGAAAAACTGTTTTTT. It encodes CASGGDGHEKLFF.

The gene calls are TRBV28 and TRBJ1-1; no reliable D call. The V gene lost 6 bases and the J gene lost 4 bases, with 12 bases spanning the gap. Germline V gene data show CDR1 as MDHEN and CDR2 as SYDVKM. The CDR3 has 13 residues. The DNA of the CDR3 is TGTGCCAGCAGCATACCAGTAGGCACTGAAGCTTTCTTT. This codes for CASSIPVGTEAFF.

The rearrangement uses TRBV4-3 and TRBJ2-1; D unresolved. There are 18 residues in the CDR3. V shed 0 bases and J shed 0 bases, with 15 bases lying between them. CDR1 and CDR2 from the germline V gene are LGHNA and YSLEER. The CDR3 DNA reads as TGCGCCAGCAGCCAAGAAAGTTCCCTGCTGACCTCCTACAATGAGCAGTTCTTC. This codes for CASSQESSLLTSYNEQFF.

The rearrangement uses TRBV27 and TRBJ2-3; 9 bases agree with TRBD1. The CDR3 spans 15 residues. Germline assignment: CDR1 MNHEY and CDR2 SMNVEV (reference sequence). Trimming at V came to 4 bases and at J to 4 bases, leaving 6 bases not matched to a gene. The CDR3 sequence: CASSSNRGQSDTQYF. The CDR3 coding sequence is TGTGCCAGCAGTTCCAACAGGGGGCAGTCAGATACGCAGTATTTT.

This clonotype came up a few times. The chain employs TRBV20-1 and TRBJ2-7; tentatively, D is TRBD1 (5 bases). V was shortened by 3 bases and J by 4 bases, with 10 bases between the two germline ends. The germline V gene encodes CDR1 DFQATT and CDR2 SNEGSKA (reference sequence). The CDR3 is made up of 12 amino acids. The CDR3 here is CSARDKKYEQYV. The CDR3 region has the DNA TGCAGTGCTAGGGACAAAAAATACGAGCAGTACGTC.

This clonotype turned up a few times. The gene calls are TRBV29-1 and TRBJ1-4; D remains unclear. V lost 6 bases, J lost 8 bases, and 10 bases lay in between. Per the germline V gene, CDR1 is SQVTM and CDR2 is ANQGSEA. The CDR3 totals 11 residues. CDR3 in amino acids: CSVRSGEKLFF. CDR3 in DNA: TGCAGCGTACGAAGCGGGGAAAAACTGTTTTTT.

The chain combines TRBV7-9 with TRBJ2-3; perhaps TRBD2 as D (7 bases). V lost 2 bases to trimming and J lost 0 bases, with 12 bases between them. In germline, CDR1 is SEHNR, CDR2 FQNEAQ (reference sequence). The CDR3 extends over 16 amino acids. CDR3 in DNA: TGTGCCAGCAGCTTAACAGGGACTACTAGCACAGATACGCAGTATTTT. The encoded protein is CASSLTGTTSTDTQYF.

This clonotype occurred a few times. The chain combines TRBV7-9 with TRBJ2-7; weak D call: TRBD1 (6 bases). The J call may be in error: the DNA end matches TRBJ2-1 better. The CDR3 has 13 amino acids. Germline lookup yields CDR1 SEHNR and CDR2 FQNEAQ (reference sequence). CDR3 amino acids: CASSLRDTNEQFF. The CDR3 nucleotides are TGTGCCAGCAGCCTCCGGGACACCAATGAGCAGTTCTTC.

This clonotype was recorded at least ten times. Here the CDR3 DNA reads TGTGCCAGCAGCCCCGGGTTAGCGGGCAATGAGCAGTTCTTC. Encoded protein: CASSPGLAGNEQFF. J is TRBJ2-1 and V is TRBV4-2; 7 nucleotides match TRBD2. The germline V gene encodes CDR1 LGHNA and CDR2 YNFKEQ. Unmatched junction bases numbered 6, after V lost 4 bases and J lost 6 bases. The CDR3 sequence is 14 residues long.

This clonotype was found many times. The chain couples TRBV3-1 to TRBJ2-3; TRBD2 is a possible D gene (5 bases). In germline, CDR1 is LGHDT, CDR2 YNNKEL (reference sequence). Trimming shortened V by 3 bases and J by 2 bases, and 12 bases separated the two germline ends. CDR3 size: 15 residues. The CDR3 loop reads CASSHERRHTDTQYF. The CDR3 DNA reads as TGTGCCAGCAGCCATGAGCGGCGACACACAGATACGCAGTATTTT.